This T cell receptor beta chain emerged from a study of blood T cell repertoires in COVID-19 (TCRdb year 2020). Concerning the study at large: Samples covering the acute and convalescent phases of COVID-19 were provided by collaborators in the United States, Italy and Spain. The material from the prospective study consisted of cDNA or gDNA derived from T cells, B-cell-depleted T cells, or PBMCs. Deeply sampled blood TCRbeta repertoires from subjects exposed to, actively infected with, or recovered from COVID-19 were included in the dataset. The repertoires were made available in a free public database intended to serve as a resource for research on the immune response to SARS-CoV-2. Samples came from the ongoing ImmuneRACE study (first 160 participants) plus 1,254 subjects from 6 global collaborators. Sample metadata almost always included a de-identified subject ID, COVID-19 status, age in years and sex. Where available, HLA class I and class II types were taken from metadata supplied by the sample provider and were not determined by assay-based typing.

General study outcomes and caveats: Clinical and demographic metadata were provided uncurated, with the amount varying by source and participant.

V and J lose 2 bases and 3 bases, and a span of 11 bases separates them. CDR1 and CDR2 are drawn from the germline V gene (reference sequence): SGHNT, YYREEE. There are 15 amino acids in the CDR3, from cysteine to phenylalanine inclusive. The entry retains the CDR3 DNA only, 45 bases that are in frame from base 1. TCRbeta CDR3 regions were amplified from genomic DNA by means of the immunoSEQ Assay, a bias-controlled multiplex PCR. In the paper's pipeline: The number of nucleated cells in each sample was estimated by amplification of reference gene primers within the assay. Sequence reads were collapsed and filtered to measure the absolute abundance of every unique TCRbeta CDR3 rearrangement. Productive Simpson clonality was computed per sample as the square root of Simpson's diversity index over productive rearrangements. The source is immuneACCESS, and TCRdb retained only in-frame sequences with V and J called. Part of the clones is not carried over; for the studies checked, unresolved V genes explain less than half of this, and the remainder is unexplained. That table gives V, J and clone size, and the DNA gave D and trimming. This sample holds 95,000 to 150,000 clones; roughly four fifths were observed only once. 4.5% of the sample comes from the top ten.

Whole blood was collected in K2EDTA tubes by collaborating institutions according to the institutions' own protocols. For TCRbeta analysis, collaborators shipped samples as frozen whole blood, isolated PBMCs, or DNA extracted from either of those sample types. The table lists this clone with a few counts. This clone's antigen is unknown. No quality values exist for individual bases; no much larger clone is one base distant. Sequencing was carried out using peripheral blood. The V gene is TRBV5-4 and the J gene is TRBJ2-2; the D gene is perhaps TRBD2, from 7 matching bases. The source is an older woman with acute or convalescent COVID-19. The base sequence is TGTGCCAGCAGCTTTGGGGGGGCCGACACCGGGGAGCTGTTTTTT. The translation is CASSFGGADTGELFF.